This passage covers 30 T cell receptor beta chains from one sample sequenced in a study of T cells in Graves' hyperthyroidism and ophthalmopathy. RNA transcripts were the template for amplifying TCR beta CDR3 regions. HTBI primers were used for first-round RT-PCR of the TCR CDR3. TCRdb itself ran the multiplex PCR reads through MiXCR, one entry per CDR3 protein. Of fewer than 900,000 distinct CDR3 sequences detected, around 20% appear once; the ten largest clones hold approximately 15%. The specimen was blood. Receptor source: a woman aged 50 to 60 with Graves' hyperthyroidism that later progressed to Graves' ophthalmopathy.

In this sample, this clonotype turned up many times. This chain connects TRBV2 to TRBJ2-5; D is unclear. CDR1 SNHLY and CDR2 FYNNEI come from the germline V gene. V lost 1 base to trimming and J lost 0 bases, with 9 bases between them. CDR3 length: 15 residues. CDR3 sequence (DNA): TGTGCCAGCAGTGAAGGGCTTCCTTACCAAGAGACCCAGTACTTC. Its translation: CASSEGLPYQETQYF.

This clonotype came up many times. The rearrangement uses TRBV5-1 and TRBJ1-6; D remains ambiguous. Germline V CDR1 and CDR2: SGHRS, YFSETQ. This CDR3 is 13 amino acids long. The ends were cut back, 0 bases at V and 9 bases at J, with 7 bases in the middle. The CDR3 coding sequence is TGCGCCAGCAGCTTGGACTCGATTTCACCCCTCCACTTT. Translation gives CASSLDSISPLHF.

The V call is TRBV6-1, the J call TRBJ1-5; no clear D. The CDR3 runs to 15 residues. V lost 6 bases, J lost 0 bases, and 12 bases lay in between. CDR1 is MNHNS and CDR2 is SASEGT in the germline V gene. CDR3 in amino acids: CASRTTLYSNQPQHF. CDR3 sequence (DNA): TGTGCCAGCAGGACGACACTTTATAGCAATCAGCCCCAGCATTTT.

This chain connects TRBV6-1 to TRBJ1-1; TRBD1 agrees at 7 bases. The CDR3 is 16 amino acids. Per the germline V gene, CDR1 is MNHNS and CDR2 is SASEGT. V was clipped by 5 bases and J by 1 base; unmatched bases: 10. In DNA form, the CDR3 reads TGTGCCAGCAGTAATCCAGGGGGTGGCCAGAACACTGAAGCTTTCTTT. It translates to CASSNPGGGQNTEAFF.

This clonotype has just a few counts. The rearrangement links TRBV3-1 to TRBJ1-5; D not certain. The CDR3 spans 14 residues. The ends were cut back, 6 bases at V and 5 bases at J, with 14 bases in the middle. Germline V gene sequence: CDR1 LGHDT, CDR2 YNNKEL (reference sequence). The CDR3 DNA follows: TGTGCCAGCAGAAAGAACAGTTACCATCAGCCCCAGCATTTT. Amino acids: CASRKNSYHQPQHF.

The chain has TRBV6-2 or TRBV6-3 and TRBJ1-1; possibly TRBD1 for D (5 bases). V dropped 2 bases and J dropped 4 bases, with 14 bases sitting between them. From germline, CDR1 is MNHEY and CDR2 SVGEGT. CDR3 length: 15 residues. DNA for the CDR3: TGTGCCAGCAGTTACGGGGCCAGGCTATCCACTGAAGCTTTCTTT. This codes for CASSYGARLSTEAFF.

V gene TRBV2 combines with J gene TRBJ2-1; D is undetermined. The CDR3 contains 9 residues. V lost 9 bases and J 10 bases, leaving 7 bases between the germline ends. Germline V lookup: CDR1 SNHLY, CDR2 FYNNEI. The CDR3: CARGYEQFF. The CDR3 DNA is TGTGCCAGGGGGTACGAGCAGTTCTTC.

The chain carries TRBV20-1 and TRBJ2-7; D remains unclear. The length of the CDR3 is 11 residues. From germline, CDR1 is DFQATT and CDR2 SNEGSKA (reference sequence). Trimming took 7 bases from V and 2 from J, leaving 9 bases between them. The CDR3 reads CSVPKTYEQYF. In DNA form, the CDR3 reads TGCAGTGTCCCCAAGACCTACGAGCAGTACTTC.

This clonotype was recorded at least ten times. The chain employs TRBV20-1 and TRBJ2-7, with 10 nucleotides matching TRBD2. V lost 4 bases and J lost 0; bases outside the gene matches: 9. Germline loops: CDR1 DFQATT, CDR2 SNEGSKA (reference sequence). The length of the CDR3 is 16 residues. Written as DNA, the CDR3 is TGCAGTGCTACGATTCCTAGCGGGGGTCCCTCCTACGAGCAGTACTTC. Its translation: CSATIPSGGPSYEQYF.

This clonotype was recorded at least ten times. The chain combines TRBV3-1 with TRBJ1-6; D unresolved. The CDR3 contains 16 residues. The V and J ends lost 2 bases and 0 bases respectively, with 8 bases between them. Germline loops: CDR1 LGHDT, CDR2 YNNKEL (reference sequence). The CDR3 bases are TGTGCCAGCAGCCAACCGGTGAGCTCCTATAATTCACCCCTCCACTTT. This translates into CASSQPVSSYNSPLHF.

Many counts were recorded for this clonotype. This rearrangement joins TRBV10-3 to TRBJ2-2; TRBD1 matches at 9 bases. The CDR3 extends over 15 amino acids. Looked up from germline, CDR1 is ENHRY and CDR2 is SYGVKD. Trimming cost V 7 bases and J 0 bases; bases outside gene matches: 3. CDR3 in amino acids: CAINDRGANTGELFF. The CDR3 DNA sequence: TGTGCCATCAACGACAGGGGGGCGAACACCGGGGAGCTGTTTTTT.

This clonotype was found a few times. The chain has TRBV2 and TRBJ2-7; perhaps D is TRBD1 or TRBD2 (5 bases each). The V gene's germline CDR1 is SNHLY and CDR2 FYNNEI. There are 14 residues in the CDR3. V lost 3 bases to trimming and J lost 2 bases, with 11 bases between them. The CDR3 bases are TGTGCCAGCAGTGAGCTCGAGGGGACCTACGAGCAGTACTTC. The encoded protein is CASSELEGTYEQYF.

Concerning this clonotype: Its ends do not fully match the called genes, so a read error is possible. V and J are TRBV6-1 and TRBJ2-2; 8 bases align to TRBD2. Germline V CDR1 and CDR2: MNHNS, SASEGT. This CDR3 has 16 amino acids. CDR3 sequence (DNA): TGTGCCTGCAGTCCCGGACTAGCTAGGTCCACCGGGGAGCTGTTTTTT. Amino acids: CACSPGLARSTGELFF.

This clonotype came up many times. The chain is built from TRBV6-1 and TRBJ2-4; TRBD1 aligns across 8 bases. The V gene end was trimmed by 5 bases and the J gene end by 6 bases; junction bases not matched to a gene: 6. Germline lookup yields CDR1 MNHNS and CDR2 SASEGT. The CDR3 sequence is 14 residues long. CDR3 region: CASSSIDRGNIQYF. The CDR3 DNA is TGTGCCAGCAGTTCCATCGACAGGGGAAACATTCAGTACTTC.

In this sample, this clonotype turned up many times. This chain uses TRBV11-1 with TRBJ2-7; D not resolved. Germline CDR1 is SGHAT and CDR2 is FQDESV (reference sequence). Between the trimmed V and J ends, which lost 1 base and 5 bases, there was a span of 6 bases. The CDR3 totals 12 residues. The DNA for the CDR3 is TGTGCCAGCAGCTTAGGGATCCACGAGCAGTACTTC. Its protein is CASSLGIHEQYF.

V gene TRBV7-9 combines with J gene TRBJ2-1; maybe TRBD2 (6 bases). V was trimmed by 5 bases and J by 0 bases, leaving 14 bases between them. CDR1 and CDR2 (germline): SEHNR, FQNEAQ (reference sequence). The CDR3 is made up of 16 amino acids. The CDR3 sequence is CASSPPAGSSYNEQFF. CDR3 coding DNA: TGTGCCAGCAGCCCACCGGCCGGGAGCTCCTACAATGAGCAGTTCTTC.

The V call is TRBV10-1, the J call TRBJ1-4; TRBD1 matches 9 bases. The germline V gene has CDR1 WNHNN and CDR2 SYGVQD (reference sequence). J lost 4 bases, V lost 2 bases, and 8 bases had no gene match. The CDR3 sequence is 17 residues long. The CDR3 DNA reads as TGCGCCAGCAGTGAGGCATCGCGGGGACAGGGTAATGAAAAACTGTTTTTT. It specifies CASSEASRGQGNEKLFF.

V is TRBV30 and J is TRBJ1-5, with D unresolved. The CDR3 is 14 amino acids. Germline values: CDR1 GTSNPN, CDR2 SVGIG (reference sequence). The V and J ends lost 0 bases and 6 bases respectively, with 12 bases between them. The CDR3 protein is CAWSVGLKGQPQHF. The DNA for the CDR3 is TGTGCCTGGAGTGTTGGCCTTAAGGGTCAGCCCCAGCATTTT. Supplemented by reference TRBV30 and TRBJ1-5, the full variable domain reads SQTIHQWPATLVQPVGSPLSLECTVEGTSNPNLYWYRQAAGRGLQLLFYSVGIGQISSEVPQNLSASRPQDRQFILSSKKLLLSDSGFYLCAWSVGLKGQPQHFGDGTRLSIL.

The chain couples TRBV9 to TRBJ2-1; 9 bases are shared with TRBD2. J was trimmed by 5 bases and V by 3 bases; bases with no gene match: 15. Germline V gene sequence: CDR1 SGDLS, CDR2 YYNGEE. This CDR3 has 18 amino acids. Written as DNA, the CDR3 is TGTGCCAGCAGCGCGAGTTTCTTAGCGGGGGCTAACAACAATGAGCAGTTCTTC. This sequence encodes CASSASFLAGANNNEQFF. The full variable domain, in which reference TRBV9 and TRBJ2-1 provide the parts outside the CDR3, is DSGVTQTPKHLITATGQRVTLRCSPRSGDLSVYWYQQSLDQGLQFLIQYYNGEERAKGNILERFSAQQFPDLHSELNLSSLELGDSALYFCASSASFLAGANNNEQFFGPGTRLTVL.

This clonotype was detected many times. V usage is TRBV2 and J usage is TRBJ2-5; 12 bases are shared with TRBD2. The germline V gene has CDR1 SNHLY and CDR2 FYNNEI. V was pared by 6 bases and J by 9 bases, with 11 bases of the junction left unmatched. CDR3 length: 15 residues. The CDR3 DNA sequence: TGTGCCAGCAGATCCGGGACTAGCGGGCTTAGGGCCCAGTACTTC. It translates to CASRSGTSGLRAQYF.

The sample holds a few counts of this clonotype. This sequence joins TRBV19 and TRBJ2-2; no clear D gene. Trimming left V 0 bases short and J 6 bases short, with 14 bases between. Germline CDR1 reads LNHDA; CDR2 reads SQIVND (reference sequence). This CDR3 is 16 amino acids long. The CDR3 sequence: CASSIDRQLTPGELFF. Here the CDR3 DNA reads TGTGCCAGTAGTATAGACAGACAACTAACTCCCGGGGAGCTGTTTTTT.

This clonotype was detected ten times or more. The rearrangement uses TRBV5-1 and TRBJ2-3; 10 bases align to TRBD1. This CDR3 contains 16 residues. V was pared by 0 bases and J by 3 bases, with 4 bases of the junction left unmatched. Germline CDR1 is SGHRS and CDR2 is YFSETQ. The DNA of the CDR3 is TGCGCCAGCAGCTTGGCCGGGACAGGGGTTACAGATACGCAGTATTTT. Protein product: CASSLAGTGVTDTQYF. The whole variable domain, remainder taken from reference TRBV5-1 and TRBJ2-3, is KAGVTQTPRYLIKTRGQQVTLSCSPISGHRSVSWYQQTPGQGLQFLFEYFSETQRNKGNFPGRFSGRQFSNSRSEMNVSTLELGDSALYLCASSLAGTGVTDTQYFGPGTRLTVL.

This CDR3 reads CASSRPPKGGANVLTF. In DNA form, the CDR3 reads TGTGCCAGCAGCCGCCCTCCCAAGGGTGGGGCCAACGTCCTGACTTTC. The chain has TRBV3-1 and TRBJ2-6; D unclear. Germline CDR1 reads LGHDT; CDR2 reads YNNKEL (reference sequence). With 4 bases removed from V and 3 bases from J, the gap between germline ends came to 13 bases. The length of the CDR3 is 16 residues.

The chain joins TRBV7-3 to TRBJ1-6; D is possibly TRBD1 (5 bases). Germline CDR1 and CDR2: SGHTA and FQGTGA. This CDR3 contains 16 residues. V dropped 2 bases and J dropped 9 bases, with 17 bases sitting between them. In DNA form, the CDR3 reads TGTGCCAGCAGCTTAGGCGGGGGTAGAAGTAGTTCACCCCTCCACTTT. Its protein is CASSLGGGRSSSPLHF.

This clonotype was detected only a few times. The rearrangement uses TRBV5-5 and TRBJ1-4; D unclear. Germline V CDR1 and CDR2: SGHKS, YYEKEE (reference sequence). Deletions cut 4 bases from V and 1 base from J, with 11 bases between. There are 15 residues in the CDR3. This chain's CDR3 is CASSRAQLTNEKLFF. The CDR3 nucleotides read TGTGCCAGCAGCAGGGCCCAATTAACTAATGAAAAACTGTTTTTT.

The chain carries TRBV19 and TRBJ1-5; no clear D. The V end lost 1 base, the J end lost 2 bases, and 6 bases lay between the germline ends. Germline CDR1 LNHDA, CDR2 SQIVND (reference sequence). The CDR3 consists of 14 residues. CDR3 nucleotides: TGTGCCAGTAGTATAGGGCTCCGCAATCAGCCCCAGCATTTT. Protein sequence: CASSIGLRNQPQHF.

This clonotype occurred many times. The rearrangement uses TRBV5-5 and TRBJ2-7; D may be TRBD1 or TRBD2 (5 bases each). The CDR3 is made up of 13 amino acids. Germline V lookup: CDR1 SGHKS, CDR2 YYEKEE (reference sequence). Trimming took off 4 bases at V and 5 bases at J, with 13 bases between the two ends. CDR3: CASSPLGDHEQYF. CDR3 nucleotide sequence: TGTGCCAGCAGCCCCTTAGGGGACCACGAGCAGTACTTC. Full variable domain (missing parts from reference TRBV5-5 and TRBJ2-7): DAGVTQSPTHLIKTRGQQVTLRCSPISGHKSVSWYQQVLGQGPQFIFQYYEKEERGRGNFPDRFSARQFPNYSSELNVNALLLGDSALYLCASSPLGDHEQYFGPGTRLTVT.

This clonotype was recorded at least ten times. The J gene is TRBJ2-3, the V gene TRBV4-1; D not resolved. The CDR3 is 13 amino acids. V was trimmed by 0 bases and J by 10 bases, leaving 11 bases between them. The germline gives CDR1 MGHRA, CDR2 YSYEKL. CDR3 loop: CASSQERPESQYF. CDR3 sequence (DNA): TGCGCCAGCAGCCAAGAGAGGCCCGAATCGCAGTATTTT.

The chain is built from TRBV24-1 and TRBJ2-3, with TRBD2 matching 9 bases. Germline-derived CDR1 and CDR2 are KGHDR and SFDVKD. CDR3 length: 15 amino acids. Unmatched junction bases numbered 6, after V lost 4 bases and J lost 5 bases. CDR3 in DNA: TGTGCCACCAGTGAGTTAGCGGGGGAGATAGATACGCAGTATTTT. Its translation: CATSELAGEIDTQYF.

This clonotype was counted a few times. The V call is TRBV13, the J call TRBJ2-2; D assignment may be TRBD1 or TRBD2 (6 bases each). Germline V lookup: CDR1 PRHDT, CDR2 FYEKMQ (reference sequence). Trimming shortened V by 5 bases and J by 1 base, and 17 bases separated the two germline ends. This CDR3 has 17 amino acids. For the CDR3, the DNA is TGTGCCAGCAGCCGGAATCGGGGGCGAAAGAACACCGGGGAGCTGTTTTTT. The encoded protein is CASSRNRGRKNTGELFF.